The source of this TCR beta chain is a study of blood T cell repertoires in COVID-19 (TCRdb year 2020). In terms of the full investigation: Collaborator samples came from the United States, Italy and Spain and covered acute and convalescent phases of COVID-19. The prospective study material was composed of cDNA or gDNA derived from T cells, B-cell-depleted T cells, or PBMCs. Deeply sampled blood TCRbeta repertoires from subjects exposed to, actively infected with, or recovered from COVID-19 were included in the dataset. A freely available public database, intended as a resource for researchers studying the immune response to SARS-CoV-2, is where the repertoires were released. Samples were obtained from the ongoing ImmuneRACE study (first 160 participants) and from 1,254 subjects provided by 6 global collaborators. A de-identified subject ID, COVID-19 status, age in years and sex were almost always included in the sample metadata. Where available, HLA class I and class II types were obtained from metadata supplied by the sample provider rather than from assay-based typing. Study-level results and caveats: How much clinical and demographic metadata was included differed by source and by participant, and the metadata was provided uncurated.

Notes on this clone: Its antigen is unknown. No clone much larger than this one lies a single base away; base qualities are absent.

The CDR3 contains 15 residues, cysteine and phenylalanine counted. The read is trimmed to its CDR3 DNA, 45 bases read in frame from base 1. The germline V gene encodes CDR1 LGHDT and CDR2 YNNKEL (reference sequence). Ends trimmed: V by 4 bases, J by 1 base; bases unmatched to a gene: 5. TCRbeta CDR3 regions were amplified from genomic DNA using the immunoSEQ Assay, a bias-controlled multiplex PCR. The study's own analysis went as follows. The number of nucleated cells in each sample was estimated by amplification of reference gene primers within the assay. Sequence reads were collapsed and filtered to measure the absolute abundance of every unique TCRbeta CDR3 rearrangement. For each sample, productive Simpson clonality was calculated as the square root of Simpson's diversity index over productive rearrangements. Held by TCRdb, this immuneACCESS table contains in-frame sequences only and omits some clones. Under half of the omission traces to an unresolved V gene where checked; the cause of the rest is unknown. V, J and clone size were drawn from that table, and D and trimming were deduced from the DNA. The sample includes about 140,000 clones, with approximately 78% observed a single time. Jointly, the top ten make up roughly 3.9% of the sample.

Whole blood was collected in K2EDTA tubes by collaborating institutions according to the institutions' own protocols. For TCRbeta analysis, collaborator samples were shipped as frozen whole blood, as isolated PBMCs, or as DNA extracted from either sample type. This receptor was obtained from a woman over 75 with acute or convalescent COVID-19. Sample: peripheral blood. Here the chain combines TRBV3-1 (or the pseudogene TRBV3-2) and TRBJ2-5, and 8 bases in between align with TRBD1. The bases read TGTGCCAGCAGCCCGGGACAGGCCTTCCAAGAGACCCAGTACTTC. The resulting protein is CASSPGQAFQETQYF.